The TCR beta chain under discussion was sequenced for a study of T-cell memory formation after mild COVID-19 (dated by TCRdb to the early 2020s). With regard to the full study: TCR sequence clusters from the two donors were largely donor specific. Two young, previously healthy adult volunteers, one female and one male, were included in the cohort. T-cell clones expanding and contracting after mild COVID-19 in a couple of donors were tracked by longitudinal TCRalpha and TCRbeta repertoire sequencing. Points the paper makes about the study in general: Contracting CD4+ clones turned up mainly in the CM and EM memory subsets, whereas EMRA was where CD8+ clones were enriched. The second-wave clones that peaked on day 37 were not confirmed to be SARS-CoV-2 specific. Only a couple of mild cases were covered by the study, and larger cohorts that include severe cases with pre-infection samples were considered necessary. Clones contracting from day 15 to 85 had balanced CD4/CD8 phenotypes, while a second wave expanding from day 15 to 37 was biased towards CD4+. The detection of some responding clones in pre-infection memory suggests that pre-existing cross-reactive memory T cells joined the SARS-CoV-2 response.

TCRdb lists the instrument as Illumina NovaSeq 6000. TCRalpha and TCRbeta cDNA libraries were constructed by 5'RACE with constant-segment primers, with sample barcodes and unique molecular identifiers being introduced. RNA was extracted from every sample with Trizol reagent. The libraries were amplified in two PCR steps, and the second step added a second sample barcode and Illumina TruSeq adapters. Sequencing of the libraries was done on an Illumina NovaSeq, producing 2 x 150 bp paired-end reads. As for how the authors treated the data: With migec v1.2.7, reads were demultiplexed and then collapsed into UMI-guided consensus sequences. Using mixcr v2.1.11, the UMI consensuses were aligned to TRA and TRB V and J templates and assembled into clonotypes. Clonotypes were classified as expanded or contracted when called significant by both edgeR and NoisET, with noise models trained on biological replicates. For edgeR calls, the thresholds were a false discovery rate-adjusted p below 0.01 and a log2 fold-change of 1. As an exploratory analysis of dynamics, PCA with hierarchical clustering was applied to max-normalized trajectories of the 1000 most abundant clonotypes. The CD4 or CD8 phenotype of responding clones was assigned using the separately sequenced CD4+ and CD8+ repertoires. The raw public reads went through TCRdb reprocessing: fastp at Q25, MiXCR clone calling, in-frame beta chains kept. Identical CDR3 proteins give one entry, which carries the most common genes and DNA. The V and J calls here are based on TCRdb, not the publication. The sample table holds about 110,000 distinct CDR3 sequences, of which 9.5% to 15% were seen once. The ten top clones hold 27% of the sample.

This clonotype was detected only a few times. This clone's antigen is unknown. There are no base qualities to consult, and no much larger clone falls within one base. PBMCs were isolated by Ficoll-Paque density gradient centrifugation. Based on the germline V gene, the CDR1 and CDR2 sequences are SQVTM and ANQGSEA. Counted from cysteine to phenylalanine, this CDR3 has 17 amino acids. The retained sequence is limited to the CDR3, 51 bases, with the frame set at the first base. Germline trimming amounts to 0 bases on V and 2 bases on J, with 5 as the count of junction bases outside the gene matches. The sequence joins TRBV29-1 to TRBJ2-2, with TRBD1 identical over 11 junction bases. Sequenced: PBMCs or a T cell subset sorted from them (not recorded which). The source of this sequence is an adult woman who had mild COVID-19 (a few samples of this study predate the infection). The sample titles of this study are shuffled in the database, so cell type and time point are left out; the donor was told from shared clones. The CDR3 region reads CSVEDWTGGFNTGELFF. Here is the DNA: TGCAGCGTTGAAGACTGGACAGGGGGCTTCAACACCGGGGAGCTGTTTTTT.